The 12 T cell receptor beta chains presented below share a single source sample, sequenced in a study of blood T cell repertoires in COVID-19. Using immunoSEQ multiplex PCR, the repertoire was profiled, and TCRdb retains in-frame clones only, with some absent. This sample has about 100,000 clones, with about 86% found just once. Sequencing used PBMCs or T cells enriched from blood (not recorded which). All receptors come from a woman aged 50 to 60 who had recovered from COVID-19.

The rearrangement links TRBV28 to TRBJ2-1; 9 nucleotides match TRBD1. J was trimmed by 11 bases and V by 7 bases; bases with no gene match: 12. Germline CDR1 and CDR2: MDHEN and SYDVKM. The CDR3 runs 14 residues. CDR3 DNA: TGTGCCAGCACCGGGACAGGGAGTCGATTTAAGCAGTTCTTC. This encodes CASTGTGSRFKQFF.

The CDR3 protein is CASSWRADSGGYTF. In DNA, the CDR3 is TGCGCCAGCAGCTGGAGGGCGGACTCTGGGGGCTACACCTTC. The J gene is TRBJ1-2, the V gene TRBV5-1, with D unresolved. This CDR3 comprises 14 residues. Trimming cost V 3 bases and J 8 bases, with 17 bases left between them. Germline loops: CDR1 SGHRS, CDR2 YFSETQ.

This clone has a single count. J is TRBJ1-6 and V is TRBV28; D is possibly TRBD1 (5 bases). The V gene lost 3 bases and the J gene lost 10 bases, with 7 bases spanning the gap. Germline CDR1 is MDHEN and CDR2 is SYDVKM. This CDR3 is 12 amino acids long. CDR3 DNA: TGTGCCAGCAGTTTCCAGGGATCACCCCTCCACTTT. This translates into CASSFQGSPLHF.

The chain carries TRBV4-1 and TRBJ2-5, with 7 nucleotides matching TRBD2. Losses at the gene ends were 1 base for V and 4 bases for J; bases not matched to a gene: 18. Germline V CDR1 and CDR2: MGHRA, YSYEKL. There are 19 residues in the CDR3. The CDR3 DNA sequence: TGCGCCAGCAGCCAAGGGTCCTATCGGGGAGGGCGAGGAGGAGAGACCCAGTACTTC. Encoded protein: CASSQGSYRGGRGGETQYF.

The chain uses TRBV19 and TRBJ1-2, with unresolved D. This CDR3 has 13 amino acids. Germline CDR1 reads LNHDA; CDR2 reads SQIVND (reference sequence). The CDR3 protein is CATRGYLNYGYTF. DNA for the CDR3: TGTGCGACTCGTGGGTATTTGAACTATGGCTACACCTTC.

The chain couples TRBV9 to TRBJ2-5; 11 bases align to TRBD2. The CDR3 has 16 amino acids. CDR1 and CDR2 (germline): SGDLS, YYNGEE. With V trimmed by 4 bases and J by 2 bases, 7 bases remained unmatched. CDR3 nucleotide sequence: TGTGCCAGCAGCCCCGGGACTAGCGGTTTTCAAGAGACCCAGTACTTC. It is translated as CASSPGTSGFQETQYF.

The chain recombines TRBV7-2 with TRBJ2-3; 7 bases are a match to TRBD1. The CDR3 has 15 residues. The V gene end was trimmed by 4 bases and the J gene end by 1 base; junction bases not matched to a gene: 5. Germline values: CDR1 SGHTA, CDR2 FQGNSA. The CDR3 region is CASSSNQGGTDTQYF. CDR3 in DNA: TGTGCCAGCAGCTCCAATCAGGGGGGCACAGATACGCAGTATTTT. Supplemented by reference TRBV7-2 and TRBJ2-3, the full variable domain reads GAGVSQSPSNKVTEKGKDVELRCDPISGHTALYWYRQSLGQGLEFLIYFQGNSAPDKSGLPSDRFSAERTGGSVSTLTIQRTQQEDSAVYLCASSSNQGGTDTQYFGPGTRLTVL.

CDR3 in DNA: TGTGCCAGCAGCACCGGGACAGGGAATGGCTACACCTTC. It specifies CASSTGTGNGYTF. The rearrangement joins TRBV12-3 or TRBV12-4 to TRBJ1-2; TRBD1 matches 9 bases. This CDR3 has 13 residues. With V trimmed by 6 bases and J by 6 bases, 5 bases remained unmatched.

The J gene is TRBJ2-7, the V gene TRBV19, with a weak D call TRBD1 (5 bases). V was shortened by 0 bases and J by 3 bases, with 6 bases between the two germline ends. Germline lookup yields CDR1 LNHDA and CDR2 SQIVND (reference sequence). The CDR3 length is 13 residues. The CDR3 here is CASSIDRDYEQYF. In DNA form, the CDR3 reads TGTGCCAGTAGTATAGACAGGGACTACGAGCAGTACTTC.

The chain links TRBV28 to TRBJ2-6; TRBD1 might be the D (6 bases). In germline, CDR1 is MDHEN, CDR2 SYDVKM. This CDR3 comprises 16 residues. Trimming shortened V by 6 bases and J by 4 bases, and 16 bases separated the two germline ends. The CDR3 region has the DNA TGTGCCAGCAGACCCGAAACAGGGCCCGGGGCCAACGTCCTGACTTTC. Translated: CASRPETGPGANVLTF.

The rearrangement joins TRBV5-1 to TRBJ1-5, with D unresolved. The V end lost 3 bases, the J end lost 0 bases, and 10 bases lay between the germline ends. Per germline, CDR1 SGHRS and CDR2 YFSETQ. The CDR3 has 15 amino acids. The chain's CDR3 is CASSSGIHSNQPQHF. The CDR3 coding sequence is TGCGCCAGCAGCTCGGGGATTCATAGCAATCAGCCCCAGCATTTT.

This clone has just a few counts. V gene TRBV6-5 combines with J gene TRBJ2-3; tentative D call: TRBD1 (5 bases). The germline V gene encodes CDR1 MNHEY and CDR2 SVGAGI. V lost 6 bases and J 6 bases, leaving 13 bases between the germline ends. There are 13 residues in the CDR3. DNA for the CDR3: TGTGCCAGCAGGGCAGGGTACCGGGATACGCAGTATTTT. It translates to CASRAGYRDTQYF.